This TCR beta chain was sequenced during a study of Ad26.COV2.S vaccination and SARS-CoV-2 variants. Only a few counts were recorded for this clone. Specified treatment: around 19 received Ad26.COV2.S at low or high dose, single or two shots; a few received placebo; per-sample allocation not given. Day 63 following the first vaccine or placebo injection was when the samples were taken. Clones were sequenced by immunoSEQ multiplex PCR, and TCRdb holds only the in-frame ones, with some missing. The sample lists hundreds of thousands of clones; 70% to 90% were seen once. The clonotype originates from a person aged 18 to 65 who received the Ad26.COV2.S COVID-19 vaccine or a placebo. The material was peripheral blood, obtained in a trial of Ad26.COV2.S vaccine versus placebo.

The CDR3 DNA sequence: TGCGCCAGCAGCTTGGTATCCCCCTACAGGGGCTCCTACGAGCAGTACTTC. Translating gives CASSLVSPYRGSYEQYF. The V and J genes are TRBV5-1 and TRBJ2-7; 7 bases match TRBD1. The CDR3 sequence is 17 residues long. CDR1 and CDR2 from the germline V gene are SGHRS and YFSETQ. The trim removed 0 bases at V and 0 bases at J, leaving 9 bases unmatched. Variable domain in full (rest from reference TRBV5-1 and TRBJ2-7): KAGVTQTPRYLIKTRGQQVTLSCSPISGHRSVSWYQQTPGQGLQFLFEYFSETQRNKGNFPGRFSGRQFSNSRSEMNVSTLELGDSALYLCASSLVSPYRGSYEQYFGPGTRLTVT.